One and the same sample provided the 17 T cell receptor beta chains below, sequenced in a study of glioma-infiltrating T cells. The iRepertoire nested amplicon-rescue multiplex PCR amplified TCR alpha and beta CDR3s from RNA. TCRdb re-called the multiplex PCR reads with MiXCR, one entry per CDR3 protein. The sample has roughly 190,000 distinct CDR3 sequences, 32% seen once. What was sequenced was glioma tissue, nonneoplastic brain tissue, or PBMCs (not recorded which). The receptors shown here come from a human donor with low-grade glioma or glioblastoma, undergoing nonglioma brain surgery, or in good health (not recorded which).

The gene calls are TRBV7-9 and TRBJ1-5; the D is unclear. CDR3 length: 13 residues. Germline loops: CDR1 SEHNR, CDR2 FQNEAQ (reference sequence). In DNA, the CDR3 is TGTGCGAGCCGTCCGGATGGCAATCAGCCCCAGCATTTT. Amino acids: CASRPDGNQPQHF.

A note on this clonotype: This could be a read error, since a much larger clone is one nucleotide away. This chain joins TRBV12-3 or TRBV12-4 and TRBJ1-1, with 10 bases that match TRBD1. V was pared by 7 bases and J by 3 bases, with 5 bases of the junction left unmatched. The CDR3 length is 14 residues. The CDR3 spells CASIWTGGYTEAFF. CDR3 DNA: TGTGCCAGCATTTGGACAGGGGGATACACTGAAGCTTTCTTT.

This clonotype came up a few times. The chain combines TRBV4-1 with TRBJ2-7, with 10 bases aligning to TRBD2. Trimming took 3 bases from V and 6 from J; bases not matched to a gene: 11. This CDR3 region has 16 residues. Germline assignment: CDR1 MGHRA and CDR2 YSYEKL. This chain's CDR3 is CASSHGLSGRAPEQYF. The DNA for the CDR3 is TGCGCCAGCAGCCACGGGCTGAGCGGGAGGGCCCCCGAGCAGTACTTC.

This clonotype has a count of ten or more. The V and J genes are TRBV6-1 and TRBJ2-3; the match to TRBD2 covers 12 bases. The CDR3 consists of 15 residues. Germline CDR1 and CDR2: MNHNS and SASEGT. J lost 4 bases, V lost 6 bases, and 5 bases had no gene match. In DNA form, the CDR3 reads TGTGCCAGCAGCTCGCTAGCGGGAGGGCCAGATACGCAGTATTTT. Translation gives CASSSLAGGPDTQYF.

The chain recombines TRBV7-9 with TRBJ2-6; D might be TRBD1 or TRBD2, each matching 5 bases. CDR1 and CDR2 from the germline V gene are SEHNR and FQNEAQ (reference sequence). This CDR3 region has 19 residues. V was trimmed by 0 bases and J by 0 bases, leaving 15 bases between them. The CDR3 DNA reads TGTGCCAGCAGCTTAGCACGGGGCCAATACCACTCTGGGGCCAACGTCCTGACTTTC. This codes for CASSLARGQYHSGANVLTF.

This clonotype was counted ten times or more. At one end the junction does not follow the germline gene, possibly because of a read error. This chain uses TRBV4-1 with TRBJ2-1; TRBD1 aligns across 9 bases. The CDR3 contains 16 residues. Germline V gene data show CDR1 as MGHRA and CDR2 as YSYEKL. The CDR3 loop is CASSQVPGQGYNEQFF. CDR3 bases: TGTGCCAGCAGCCAGGTCCCGGGACAGGGCTACAATGAGCAGTTCTTC.

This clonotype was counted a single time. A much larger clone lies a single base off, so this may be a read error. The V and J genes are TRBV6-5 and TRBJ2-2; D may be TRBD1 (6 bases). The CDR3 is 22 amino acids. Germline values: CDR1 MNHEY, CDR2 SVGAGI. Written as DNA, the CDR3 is TGTGGCAGCTGTTCCCCCCGCGACCCCAGGGGACCACGACAGATCGTCACCGGGGAGCTGTTTTTT. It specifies CGSCSPRDPRGPRQIVTGELFF.

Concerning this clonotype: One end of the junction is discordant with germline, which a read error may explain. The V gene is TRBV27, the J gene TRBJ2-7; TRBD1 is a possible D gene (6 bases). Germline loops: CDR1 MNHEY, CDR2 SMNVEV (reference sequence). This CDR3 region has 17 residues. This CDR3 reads CACSASLRDTPLREQYF. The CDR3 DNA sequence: TGTGCCTGCAGTGCGAGCCTCCGGGACACCCCATTAAGGGAGCAGTACTTC.

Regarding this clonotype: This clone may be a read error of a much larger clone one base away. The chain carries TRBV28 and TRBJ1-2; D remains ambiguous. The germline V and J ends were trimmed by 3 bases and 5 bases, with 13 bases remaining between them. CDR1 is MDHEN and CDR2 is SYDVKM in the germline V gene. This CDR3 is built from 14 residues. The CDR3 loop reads CASSFGRRPYGYTF. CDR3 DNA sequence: TGTGCCAGCAGTTTTGGAAGGCGCCCTTATGGCTACACCTTC.

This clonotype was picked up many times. Here the CDR3 reads CASSLQTRETDTQYF. The CDR3 nucleotides are TGTGCCAGCAGCTTACAGACTAGAGAGACAGATACGCAGTATTTT. The chain couples TRBV7-2 to TRBJ2-3; D possibly corresponds to TRBD2 (6 bases). The CDR3 has 15 amino acids. V was clipped by 2 bases and J by 3 bases, with 12 bases between them. Germline V lookup: CDR1 SGHTA, CDR2 FQGNSA.

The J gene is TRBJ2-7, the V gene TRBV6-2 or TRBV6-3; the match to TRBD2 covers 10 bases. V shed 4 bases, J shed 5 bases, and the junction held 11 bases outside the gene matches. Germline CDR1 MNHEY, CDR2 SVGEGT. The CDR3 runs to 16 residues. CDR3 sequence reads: CASSLSRPSGRDEQYF. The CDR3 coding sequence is TGTGCCAGCAGTTTAAGTCGCCCCAGCGGGAGGGACGAGCAGTACTTC.

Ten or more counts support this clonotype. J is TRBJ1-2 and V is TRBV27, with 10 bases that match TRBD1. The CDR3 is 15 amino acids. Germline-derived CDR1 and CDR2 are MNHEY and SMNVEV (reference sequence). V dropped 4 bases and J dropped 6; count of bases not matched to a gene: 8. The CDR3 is CASSSSPGTGDGYTF. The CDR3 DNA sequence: TGTGCCAGCAGTTCCTCCCCCGGGACAGGGGATGGCTACACCTTC.

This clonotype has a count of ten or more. CDR3 protein: CSARGNQETQYF. As DNA, the CDR3 is TGCAGTGCTAGAGGCAACCAAGAGACCCAGTACTTC. The V gene is TRBV20-1, the J gene TRBJ2-5; D ambiguous. V was trimmed by 1 base and J by 0 bases, leaving 3 bases between them. CDR3 length: 12 residues. In germline, CDR1 is DFQATT, CDR2 SNEGSKA (reference sequence).

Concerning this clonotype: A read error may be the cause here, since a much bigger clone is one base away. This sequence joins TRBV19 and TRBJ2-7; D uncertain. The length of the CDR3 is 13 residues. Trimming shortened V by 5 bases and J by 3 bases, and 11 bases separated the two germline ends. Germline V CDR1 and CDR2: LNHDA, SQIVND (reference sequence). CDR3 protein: CASSSTPIYEQYV. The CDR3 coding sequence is TGTGCCAGTAGTTCGACTCCCATCTACGAGCAGTACGTC.

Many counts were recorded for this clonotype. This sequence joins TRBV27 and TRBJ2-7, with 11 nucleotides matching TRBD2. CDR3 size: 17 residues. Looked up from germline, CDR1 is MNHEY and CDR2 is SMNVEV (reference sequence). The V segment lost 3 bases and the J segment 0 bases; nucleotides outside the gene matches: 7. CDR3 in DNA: TGTGCCAGCAGTTTTTTTAAGGGGACTAGCGGCTCCTACGAGCAGTACTTC. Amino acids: CASSFFKGTSGSYEQYF.

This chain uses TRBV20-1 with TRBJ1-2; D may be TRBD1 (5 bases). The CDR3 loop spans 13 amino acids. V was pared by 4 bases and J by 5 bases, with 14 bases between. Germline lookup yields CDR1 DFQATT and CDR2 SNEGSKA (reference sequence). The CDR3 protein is CSAIPGTDYGYTF. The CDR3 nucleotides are TGCAGTGCTATACCCGGGACCGATTATGGCTACACCTTC.

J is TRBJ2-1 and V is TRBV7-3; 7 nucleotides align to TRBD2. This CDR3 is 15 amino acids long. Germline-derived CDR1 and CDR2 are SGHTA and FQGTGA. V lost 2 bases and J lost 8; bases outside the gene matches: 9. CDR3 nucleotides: TGTGCCAGCAGCTTACTAGCGGTGAAGGCCCATGAGCAGTTCTTC. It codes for CASSLLAVKAHEQFF.